Presented here are 8 T cell receptor beta chains from one specimen sequenced in a study of T-cell memory formation after mild COVID-19. Each CDR3 protein is one row after TCRdb ran MiXCR on the 5' RACE reads. The profile covers roughly 160,000 distinct CDR3 sequences, with 10% to 15% appearing a single time and about 3.6% taken by the ten largest. The sample consisted of PBMCs or a T cell subset sorted from them (not recorded which). The receptors were gathered from a man aged 18 to 30 who had mild COVID-19 (a few samples of this study predate the infection). Cell type and time point are not known.

This chain links TRBV29-1 with TRBJ1-1; D not certain. Germline V gene sequence: CDR1 SQVTM, CDR2 ANQGSEA. There are 11 residues in the CDR3. The ends were cut back, 5 bases at V and 1 base at J, with 5 bases in the middle. In DNA form, the CDR3 reads TGCAGCGTTTCCAGGAACACTGAAGCTTTCTTT. This translates into CSVSRNTEAFF.

V and J are TRBV18 and TRBJ1-1; D is undetermined. The CDR3 is made up of 15 amino acids. From germline, CDR1 is KGHSH and CDR2 LQKENI. Trimming removed 1 base from V and 4 bases from J, with 13 bases in between. CDR3 sequence: CASSPRSGWSTEAFF. The DNA of the CDR3 is TGTGCCAGCTCACCACGGTCGGGGTGGAGCACTGAAGCTTTCTTT.

The table lists this clonotype with a few counts. V and J are TRBV7-2 and TRBJ2-3; 8 positions match TRBD2. The CDR3 runs to 16 residues. Germline CDR1 SGHTA, CDR2 FQGNSA. J lost 4 bases, V lost 0 bases, and 6 bases had no gene match. CDR3 sequence reads: CASSLALAGGADTQYF. DNA of the CDR3: TGTGCCAGCAGCTTAGCGCTGGCGGGGGGTGCAGATACGCAGTATTTT.

This clonotype occurred a few times. This chain joins TRBV12-3 or TRBV12-4 and TRBJ1-5; D possibly corresponds to TRBD1 (6 bases). CDR3 length equals 14 residues. Trimming left V 6 bases short and J 3 bases short, with 12 bases between. DNA for the CDR3: TGTGCCAGCAGCCCGGACAGTTTCAATCAGCCCCAGCATTTT. Amino acids: CASSPDSFNQPQHF.

The rearrangement joins TRBV27 to TRBJ2-1; the match to TRBD2 covers 10 bases. The CDR3 contains 18 residues. With 1 base clipped from V and 5 bases from J, the junction kept 11 bases outside the gene matches. Germline V lookup: CDR1 MNHEY, CDR2 SMNVEV (reference sequence). The CDR3 loop reads CASSLFLRGLAGDNEQFF. In DNA, the CDR3 is TGTGCCAGCAGTTTATTTCTGCGCGGGCTAGCGGGGGACAATGAGCAGTTCTTC.

The rearrangement links TRBV6-2 or TRBV6-3 to TRBJ1-5; 9 positions agree with TRBD1. CDR1 is MNHEY, CDR2 SVGEGT, per germline. The V segment lost 6 bases and the J segment 3 bases; nucleotides outside the gene matches: 3. The CDR3 loop spans 14 amino acids. In nucleotides, the CDR3 is TGTGCCAGCAGATCACAGGGGGCCAATCAGCCCCAGCATTTT. The encoded protein is CASRSQGANQPQHF.

This clonotype was recorded a few times. The chain joins TRBV11-1 to TRBJ2-3; D ambiguous. The germline V and J ends were trimmed by 5 bases and 7 bases, with 10 bases remaining between them. The CDR3 has 12 residues. CDR1 SGHAT and CDR2 FQDESV come from the germline V gene (reference sequence). CDR3: CASSGPDNTQYF. The CDR3 nucleotides read TGTGCCAGCAGCGGACCTGATAATACGCAGTATTTT.

The chain has TRBV7-2 and TRBJ1-1; D perhaps matches TRBD1 (5 bases). The CDR3 contains 16 residues. Trimming removed 5 bases from V and 1 base from J, with 17 bases in between. Germline CDR1 is SGHTA and CDR2 is FQGNSA. CDR3 DNA sequence: TGTGCCAGCAGCCTAATGGGGGTCCCCCAGAACACTGAAGCTTTCTTT. This codes for CASSLMGVPQNTEAFF.